The clone carrying this T cell receptor beta chain was counted between two and nine times. The data stem from a study of shared clonotypes between healthy human individuals. PCR replicates performed on unsorted PBMC used approximately 320 ng DNA, approximately 30,000 T cell genomes. Ten immunoSEQ deep assay plates were used by the authors to sequence unsorted PBMC DNA. Sequencing used immunoSEQ multiplex PCR; TCRdb keeps in-frame clones, though not all of them. The sample holds under 600,000 clones; around 78% are singletons and the top ten take around 12%. Germline V CDR1 and CDR2: SNHLY, FYNNEI. The V segment lost 0 bases and the J segment 7 bases; nucleotides outside the gene matches: 9. This CDR3 is 17 amino acids long.

The clonotype was recovered from a woman in her 40s in good health. Some clones in this sample may be carry-over from other donors' samples. V and J are TRBV2 and TRBJ2-1; 10 positions agree with TRBD2. Sequencing input: PBMCs. The CDR3 reads CASSEASFGSGRNEQFF. The CDR3 DNA sequence: TGTGCCAGCAGTGAAGCGAGTTTTGGTAGCGGGAGGAATGAGCAGTTCTTC.